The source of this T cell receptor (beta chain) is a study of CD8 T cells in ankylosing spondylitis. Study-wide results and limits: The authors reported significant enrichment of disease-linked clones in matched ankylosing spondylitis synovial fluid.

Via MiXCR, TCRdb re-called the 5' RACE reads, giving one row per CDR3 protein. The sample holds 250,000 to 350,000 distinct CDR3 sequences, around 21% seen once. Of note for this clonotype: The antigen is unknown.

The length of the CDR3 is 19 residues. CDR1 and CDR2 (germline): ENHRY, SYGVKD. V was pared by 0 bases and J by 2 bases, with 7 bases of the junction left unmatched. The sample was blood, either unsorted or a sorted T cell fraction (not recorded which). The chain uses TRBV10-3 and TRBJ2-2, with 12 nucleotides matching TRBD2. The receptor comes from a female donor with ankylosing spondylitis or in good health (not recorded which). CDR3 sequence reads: CAISESATSGSLNTGELFF. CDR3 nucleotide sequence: TGTGCCATCAGTGAGTCCGCGACTAGCGGGAGTCTCAACACCGGGGAGCTGTTTTTT.